Sequencing of this TCR beta chain was carried out in a study of PD-L1 blockade in urothelial cancer. The wider study: About 90% of the roughly 29 patients were males with bladder-origin urothelial cancer. A median blood sample held approximately 140,000 T cells and about 89,000 unique TCRs.

Synthetic TCR analog templates were spiked into all PCRs individually. The protocol was immunoSEQ multiplex PCR, while the TCRdb copy is restricted to in-frame clones and leaves out a portion. The data show roughly 51,000 clones, around 85% seen once. V lost 5 bases and J 2 bases, leaving 16 bases between the germline ends. Germline V lookup: CDR1 SGHVS, CDR2 FNYEAQ. The CDR3 has 16 amino acids. Time point described: peripheral blood 6 weeks after treatment start. This sequence originates from a man aged 50-59 years with urothelial cancer. This sample comprised PBMCs, obtained around atezolizumab (anti-PD-L1) treatment. The chain uses TRBV7-6 and TRBJ2-1; D gene unclear. CDR3 loop: CASSAGWAQPYNEQFF. CDR3 DNA: TGTGCCAGCAGCGCAGGATGGGCCCAACCCTACAATGAGCAGTTCTTC.